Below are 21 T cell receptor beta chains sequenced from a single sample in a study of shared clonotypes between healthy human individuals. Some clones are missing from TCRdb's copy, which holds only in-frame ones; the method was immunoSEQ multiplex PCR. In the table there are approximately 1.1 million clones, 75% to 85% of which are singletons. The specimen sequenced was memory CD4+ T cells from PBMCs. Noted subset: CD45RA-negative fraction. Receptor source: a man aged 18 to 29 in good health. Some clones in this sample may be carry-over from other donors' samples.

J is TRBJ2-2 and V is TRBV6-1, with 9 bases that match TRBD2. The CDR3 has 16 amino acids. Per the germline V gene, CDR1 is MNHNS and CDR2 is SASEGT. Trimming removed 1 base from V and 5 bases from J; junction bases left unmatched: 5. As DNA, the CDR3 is TGTGCCAGCAGTGAAGTTCTAGCGGGGAGGACCGGGGAGCTGTTTTTT. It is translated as CASSEVLAGRTGELFF.

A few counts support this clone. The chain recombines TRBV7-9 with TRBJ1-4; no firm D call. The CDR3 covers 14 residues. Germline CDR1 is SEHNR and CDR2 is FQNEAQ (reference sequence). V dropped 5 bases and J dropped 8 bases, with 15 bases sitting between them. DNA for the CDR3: TGTGCCAGCAGCCCCGGGGTGAACGAGGAAAAACTGTTTTTT. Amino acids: CASSPGVNEEKLFF.

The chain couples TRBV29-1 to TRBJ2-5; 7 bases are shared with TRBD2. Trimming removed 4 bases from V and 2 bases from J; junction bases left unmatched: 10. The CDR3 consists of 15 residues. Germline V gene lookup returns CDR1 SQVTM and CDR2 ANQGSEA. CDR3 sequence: CSVGEGRNLQETQYF. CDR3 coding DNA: TGCAGCGTTGGGGAGGGACGGAACTTACAAGAGACCCAGTACTTC.

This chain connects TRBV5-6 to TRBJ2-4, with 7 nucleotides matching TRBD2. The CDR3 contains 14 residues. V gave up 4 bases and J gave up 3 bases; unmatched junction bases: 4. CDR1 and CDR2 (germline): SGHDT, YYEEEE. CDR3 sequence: CASSRRGDKNIQYF. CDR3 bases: TGTGCCAGCAGCCGACGGGGGGACAAAAACATTCAGTACTTC.

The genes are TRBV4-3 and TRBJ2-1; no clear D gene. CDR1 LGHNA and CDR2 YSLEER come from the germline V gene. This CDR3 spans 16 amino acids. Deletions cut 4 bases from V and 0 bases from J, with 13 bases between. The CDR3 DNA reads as TGCGCCAGCAGCCCCTCGACTTCCAGCTCCTACAATGAGCAGTTCTTC. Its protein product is CASSPSTSSSYNEQFF.

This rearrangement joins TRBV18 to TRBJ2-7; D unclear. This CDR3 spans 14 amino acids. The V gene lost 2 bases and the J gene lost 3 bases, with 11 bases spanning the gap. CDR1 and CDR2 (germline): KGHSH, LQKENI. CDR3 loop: CASSPGDGVYEQYF. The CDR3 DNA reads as TGTGCCAGCTCACCAGGGGATGGGGTCTACGAGCAGTACTTC.

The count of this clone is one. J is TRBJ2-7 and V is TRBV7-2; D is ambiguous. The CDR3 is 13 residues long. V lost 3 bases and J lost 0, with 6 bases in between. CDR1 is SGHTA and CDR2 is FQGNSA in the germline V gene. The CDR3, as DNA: TGTGCCAGCAGCTTTCCCAACTCCTACGAGCAGTACTTC. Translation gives CASSFPNSYEQYF.

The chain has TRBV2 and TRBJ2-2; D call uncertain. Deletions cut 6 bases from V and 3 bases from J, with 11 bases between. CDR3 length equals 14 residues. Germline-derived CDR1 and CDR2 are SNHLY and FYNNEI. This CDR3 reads CASSQDFHTGELFF. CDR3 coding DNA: TGTGCCAGCAGCCAGGATTTCCACACCGGGGAGCTGTTTTTT. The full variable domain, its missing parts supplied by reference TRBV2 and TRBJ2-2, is EPEVTQTPSHQVTQMGQEVILRCVPISNHLYFYWYRQILGQKVEFLVSFYNNEISEKSEIFDDQFSVERPDGSNFTLKIRSTKLEDSAMYFCASSQDFHTGELFFGEGSRLTVL.

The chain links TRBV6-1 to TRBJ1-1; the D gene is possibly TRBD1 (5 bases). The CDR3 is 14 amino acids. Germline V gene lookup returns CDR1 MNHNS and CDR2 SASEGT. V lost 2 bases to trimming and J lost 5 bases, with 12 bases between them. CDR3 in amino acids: CASSEQKGVTEAFF. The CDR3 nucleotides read TGTGCCAGCAGTGAACAGAAAGGGGTAACTGAAGCTTTCTTT.

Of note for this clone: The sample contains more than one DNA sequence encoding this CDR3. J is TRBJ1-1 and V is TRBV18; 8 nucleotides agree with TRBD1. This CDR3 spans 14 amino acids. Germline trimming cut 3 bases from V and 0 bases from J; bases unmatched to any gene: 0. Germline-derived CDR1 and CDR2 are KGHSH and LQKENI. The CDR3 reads CASSPRGLNTEAFF. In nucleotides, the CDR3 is TGTGCCAGCTCACCCAGGGGGCTGAACACTGAAGCTTTCTTT.

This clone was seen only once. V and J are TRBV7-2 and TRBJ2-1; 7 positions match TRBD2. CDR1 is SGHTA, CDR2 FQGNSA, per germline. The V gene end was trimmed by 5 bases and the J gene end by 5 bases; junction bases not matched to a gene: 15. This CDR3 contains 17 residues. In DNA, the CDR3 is TGTGCCAGCAGCCCTTCTTTCGGACTAGAGTGGGACAATGAGCAGTTCTTC. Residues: CASSPSFGLEWDNEQFF. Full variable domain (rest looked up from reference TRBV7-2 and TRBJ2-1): GAGVSQSPSNKVTEKGKDVELRCDPISGHTALYWYRQSLGQGLEFLIYFQGNSAPDKSGLPSDRFSAERTGGSVSTLTIQRTQQEDSAVYLCASSPSFGLEWDNEQFFGPGTRLTVL.

CDR3 protein: CASSARTYSLAKNIQYF. The DNA of the CDR3 is TGTGCCAGCAGTGCACGGACGTATTCTCTAGCCAAAAACATTCAGTACTTC. The chain employs TRBV28 and TRBJ2-4; D not resolved. Germline V CDR1 and CDR2: MDHEN, SYDVKM. Trimming removed 5 bases from V and 0 bases from J, with 17 bases in between. The CDR3 is 17 amino acids.

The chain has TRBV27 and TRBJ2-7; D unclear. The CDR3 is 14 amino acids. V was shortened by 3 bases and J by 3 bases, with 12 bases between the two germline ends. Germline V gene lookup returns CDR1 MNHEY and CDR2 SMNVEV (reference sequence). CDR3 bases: TGTGCCAGCAGTTTGCGTCTTTCAGGCTACGAGCAGTACTTC. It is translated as CASSLRLSGYEQYF.

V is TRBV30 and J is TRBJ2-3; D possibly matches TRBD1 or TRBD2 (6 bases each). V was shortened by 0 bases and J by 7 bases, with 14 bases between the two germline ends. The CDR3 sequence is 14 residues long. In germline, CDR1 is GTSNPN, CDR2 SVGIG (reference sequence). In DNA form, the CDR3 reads TGTGCCTGGAGTGTAGGGGGGAGTAATCATACGCAGTATTTT. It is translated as CAWSVGGSNHTQYF.

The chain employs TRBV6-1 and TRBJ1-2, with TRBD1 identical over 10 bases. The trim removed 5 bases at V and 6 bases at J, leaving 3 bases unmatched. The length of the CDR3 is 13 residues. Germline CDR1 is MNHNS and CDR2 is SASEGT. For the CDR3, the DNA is TGTGCCAGCAGTCCCGGGACAGGGGATGGCTACACCTTC. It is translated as CASSPGTGDGYTF.

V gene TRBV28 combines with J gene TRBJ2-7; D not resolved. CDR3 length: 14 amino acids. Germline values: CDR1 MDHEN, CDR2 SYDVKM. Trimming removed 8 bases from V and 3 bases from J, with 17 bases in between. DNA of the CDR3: TGTGCCAGCGGCTCGGCCGATAGAGGCTACGAGCAGTACTTC. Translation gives CASGSADRGYEQYF.

The CDR3 DNA reads as TGTGCCAGCTCACCAATCGGGAGCTCTGGAAACACCATATATTTT. Amino acid sequence: CASSPIGSSGNTIYF. V gene TRBV18 combines with J gene TRBJ1-3; D ambiguous. CDR3 length: 15 amino acids. V dropped 2 bases and J dropped 0 bases, with 8 bases sitting between them. Germline values: CDR1 KGHSH, CDR2 LQKENI.

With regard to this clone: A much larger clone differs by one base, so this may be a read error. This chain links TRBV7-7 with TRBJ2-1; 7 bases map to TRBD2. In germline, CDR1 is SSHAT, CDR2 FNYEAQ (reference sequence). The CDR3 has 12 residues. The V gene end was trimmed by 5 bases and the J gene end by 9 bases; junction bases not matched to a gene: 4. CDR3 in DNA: TGTGCCAGCAGCCCCCGCGGGGGTGAGCAGTTCTTC. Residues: CASSPRGGEQFF.

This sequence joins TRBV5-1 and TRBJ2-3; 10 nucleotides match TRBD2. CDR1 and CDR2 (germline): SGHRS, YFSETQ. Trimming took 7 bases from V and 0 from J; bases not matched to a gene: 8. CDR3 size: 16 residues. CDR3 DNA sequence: TGCGCCAGCCAAAGACTAGCGGGCCCTAGCACAGATACGCAGTATTTT. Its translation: CASQRLAGPSTDTQYF.

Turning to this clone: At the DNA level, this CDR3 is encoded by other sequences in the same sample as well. The CDR3 protein is CASSLARDGYTF. The CDR3 DNA follows: TGCGCCAGCAGCTTGGCCCGGGATGGCTACACCTTC. V gene TRBV5-1 combines with J gene TRBJ1-2, with D unclear. From germline, CDR1 is SGHRS and CDR2 YFSETQ. With 0 bases removed from V and 6 bases from J, the gap between germline ends came to 6 bases. CDR3 length: 12 amino acids. The full variable domain, completed using reference TRBV5-1 and TRBJ1-2, is KAGVTQTPRYLIKTRGQQVTLSCSPISGHRSVSWYQQTPGQGLQFLFEYFSETQRNKGNFPGRFSGRQFSNSRSEMNVSTLELGDSALYLCASSLARDGYTFGSGTRLTVV.

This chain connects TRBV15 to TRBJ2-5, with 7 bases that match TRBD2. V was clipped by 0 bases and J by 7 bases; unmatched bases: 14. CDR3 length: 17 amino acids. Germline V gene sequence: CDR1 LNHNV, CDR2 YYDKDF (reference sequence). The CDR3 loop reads CATSRDRTSTVAGTQYF. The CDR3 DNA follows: TGTGCCACCAGCAGAGACCGGACTAGTACGGTTGCGGGGACCCAGTACTTC. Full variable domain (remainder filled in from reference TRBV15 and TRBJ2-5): DAMVIQNPRYQVTQFGKPVTLSCSQTLNHNVMYWYQQKSSQAPKLLFHYYDKDFNNEADTPDNFQSRRPNTSFCFLDIRSPGLGDTAMYLCATSRDRTSTVAGTQYFGPGTRLLVL.